A selection of T cell receptor beta chains follows, all from one sample in a study of T cell changes during pregnancy in multiple sclerosis. Only in-frame clones appear in the TCRdb table, and some are missing; sequencing was by immunoSEQ multiplex PCR. The table includes tens of thousands of clones, just under 95% detected once. Sequences were derived from CD4+ T cells from peripheral blood mononuclear cells, sampled in the third trimester of pregnancy. The receptor set was obtained from a female donor with multiple sclerosis, enrolled in a pregnancy study. Each CDR3 is given with its conserved first and last residue. Fields, in order: CDR3 protein, CDR3 DNA, V gene, D gene, clone size, J gene. The D gene is left open where the match is weak. Not every row has a clone size; where given, it reads once, few, many or a size class.

CDR3aa: CASSHRDRKISNQPQHF; CDR3nt: TGTGCCAGTAGTCACCGGGACAGGAAGATCAGCAATCAGCCCCAGCATTTT; v_gene: TRBV19; d_gene: TRBD1; abundance: .; j_gene: TRBJ1-5
CDR3aa: CAWSPSGTSADNEQFF; CDR3nt: TGTGCCTGGAGTCCATCCGGGACTAGCGCTGACAATGAGCAGTTCTTC; v_gene: TRBV30; d_gene: TRBD2; abundance: .; j_gene: TRBJ2-1
CDR3aa: CASSLYRLTGTSGVEQYF; CDR3nt: TGTGCCAGCAGTTTATACCGTCTTACCGGGACTAGCGGGGTCGAGCAGTACTTC; v_gene: TRBV27; d_gene: TRBD2; abundance: .; j_gene: TRBJ2-7
CDR3aa: CASSIARGNTGELFF; CDR3nt: TGTGCCAGCAGCATCGCTCGGGGGAACACCGGGGAGCTGTTTTTT; v_gene: TRBV7-2; d_gene: .; abundance: .; j_gene: TRBJ2-2
CDR3aa: CASSLLRGHEQFF; CDR3nt: TGTGCCAGCAGTCTCTTGAGAGGGCATGAGCAGTTCTTC; v_gene: TRBV6-5; d_gene: .; abundance: .; j_gene: TRBJ2-1
CDR3aa: CASSQAGGGDTEAFF; CDR3nt: TGCGCCAGCAGCCAAGCTGGGGGAGGGGACACTGAAGCTTTCTTT; v_gene: TRBV4-3; d_gene: .; abundance: .; j_gene: TRBJ1-1
CDR3aa: CASSLPGLGYNEQFF; CDR3nt: TGTGCCAGCAGCCTTCCGGGACTGGGCTACAATGAGCAGTTCTTC; v_gene: TRBV28; d_gene: .; abundance: once; j_gene: TRBJ2-1
CDR3aa: CASSPTGAGETQYF; CDR3nt: TGTGCCAGCAGCCCGACAGGGGCTGGGGAGACCCAGTACTTC; v_gene: TRBV7-3; d_gene: TRBD1; abundance: .; j_gene: TRBJ2-5
CDR3aa: CSATDRNIQYF; CDR3nt: TGCAGTGCTACCGACAGGAACATTCAGTACTTC; v_gene: TRBV20-1; d_gene: .; abundance: once; j_gene: TRBJ2-4
CDR3aa: CASSLGRSSGNTIYF; CDR3nt: TGCGCCAGCAGCTTGGGACGGAGCTCTGGAAACACCATATATTTT; v_gene: TRBV5-1; d_gene: .; abundance: once; j_gene: TRBJ1-3
CDR3aa: CASNLHFSGGTDTQYF; CDR3nt: TGTGCCAGCAACTTACATTTTAGCGGGGGCACAGATACGCAGTATTTT; v_gene: TRBV7-2; d_gene: TRBD2; abundance: .; j_gene: TRBJ2-3
CDR3aa: CSVVSSTNEKLFF; CDR3nt: TGCAGCGTTGTGAGTTCAACTAATGAAAAACTGTTTTTT; v_gene: TRBV29-1; d_gene: .; abundance: .; j_gene: TRBJ1-4
CDR3aa: CASSNLGGGTRELFF; CDR3nt: TGTGCCAGCAGCAACCTGGGGGGGGGTACCCGGGAGCTGTTTTTT; v_gene: TRBV28; d_gene: TRBD2; abundance: .; j_gene: TRBJ2-2
CDR3aa: CASSLVQGGTEAFF; CDR3nt: TGTGCCAGCAGCTTAGTTCAGGGAGGTACTGAAGCTTTCTTT; v_gene: TRBV7-2; d_gene: .; abundance: .; j_gene: TRBJ1-1
CDR3aa: CASSLHSGVPTREQFF; CDR3nt: TGCGCCAGCAGCCTTCATAGCGGGGTTCCTACAAGGGAGCAGTTCTTC; v_gene: TRBV4-3; d_gene: TRBD2; abundance: .; j_gene: TRBJ2-1
CDR3aa: CASSLMGGSSHEQFF; CDR3nt: TGTGCCAGCAGTTTAATGGGCGGGAGCTCCCATGAGCAGTTCTTC; v_gene: TRBV28; d_gene: TRBD2; abundance: .; j_gene: TRBJ2-1
CDR3aa: CASSYGTAKNTEAFF; CDR3nt: TGTGCCAGCAGTTACGGGACAGCTAAGAACACTGAAGCTTTCTTT; v_gene: TRBV6-6; d_gene: TRBD1; abundance: .; j_gene: TRBJ1-1
CDR3aa: CASRQGGRGDGYTF; CDR3nt: TGTGCCAGCAGGCAAGGCGGCAGGGGCGACGGCTACACCTTC; v_gene: TRBV28; d_gene: .; abundance: .; j_gene: TRBJ1-2
CDR3aa: CASSILANEQFF; CDR3nt: TGTGCCAGTAGTATACTAGCCAATGAGCAGTTCTTC; v_gene: TRBV19; d_gene: .; abundance: .; j_gene: TRBJ2-1
CDR3aa: CASSDSNFNTEAFF; CDR3nt: TGTGCCAGCAGTGACAGCAACTTCAACACTGAAGCTTTCTTT; v_gene: TRBV27; d_gene: .; abundance: .; j_gene: TRBJ1-1
CDR3aa: CASSSRDRGTGELFF; CDR3nt: TGTGCCAGTAGTAGCCGGGACAGGGGGACCGGGGAGCTGTTTTTT; v_gene: TRBV19; d_gene: TRBD1; abundance: .; j_gene: TRBJ2-2
CDR3aa: CASTPNDKNIQYF; CDR3nt: TGTGCCAGCACCCCTAATGACAAAAACATTCAGTACTTC; v_gene: TRBV2; d_gene: .; abundance: .; j_gene: TRBJ2-4
CDR3aa: CSVRRGSQETQYF; CDR3nt: TGCAGCGTGAGGAGGGGTTCCCAAGAGACCCAGTACTTC; v_gene: TRBV29-1; d_gene: .; abundance: .; j_gene: TRBJ2-5
CDR3aa: CASSLGARYEQYF; CDR3nt: TGTGCCAGCAGTCTCGGAGCCCGCTACGAGCAGTACTTC; v_gene: TRBV2; d_gene: .; abundance: .; j_gene: TRBJ2-7
CDR3aa: CASGFKAGDRMNEQFF; CDR3nt: TGTGCTAGTGGTTTTAAAGCGGGAGATAGAATGAATGAGCAGTTCTTC; v_gene: TRBV12-5; d_gene: TRBD2; abundance: .; j_gene: TRBJ2-1
CDR3aa: CASSKQGSYEQYF; CDR3nt: TGTGCCAGCAGTAAACAGGGCTCCTACGAGCAGTACTTC; v_gene: TRBV2; d_gene: .; abundance: .; j_gene: TRBJ2-7
CDR3aa: CASSLNSLAWGYTF; CDR3nt: TGTGCCAGCAGCTTGAACAGCCTAGCTTGGGGCTACACCTTC; v_gene: TRBV5-6; d_gene: .; abundance: .; j_gene: TRBJ1-2
CDR3aa: CASSLVGQDTGELFF; CDR3nt: TGTGCCAGCAGCTTGGTGGGGCAGGACACCGGGGAGCTGTTTTTT; v_gene: TRBV5-6; d_gene: .; abundance: .; j_gene: TRBJ2-2
CDR3aa: CASFSWDRGYNEQFF; CDR3nt: TGTGCCAGCTTCTCCTGGGACAGGGGATACAATGAGCAGTTCTTC; v_gene: TRBV27; d_gene: TRBD1; abundance: .; j_gene: TRBJ2-1